These 20 T cell receptor beta chains were sequenced from one sample in a study of blood T cells in healthy people across ages. Combining a sample-barcoded 5' primer with a J-beta primer mix, a second PCR ran for about 7 to 12 cycles. TCRdb reprocessed the 5' RACE reads via MiXCR and lists one record per CDR3 protein. This repertoire shows over 500,000 distinct CDR3 sequences, about 27% found once; its top ten account for 3.6%. This sample was shared with a second study, whose subject was T cells of mothers and their children.

Material: blood. The receptors shown here come from a boy aged 2 to 9 in good health.

The chain couples TRBV12-3 or TRBV12-4 to TRBJ2-3, with 7 bases aligning to TRBD2. Trimming took 7 bases from V and 3 from J; bases not matched to a gene: 13. The CDR3 totals 16 residues. The CDR3 DNA follows: TGTGCCAGCATCCAGGGCACGGGAGGAGGGACAGATACGCAGTATTTT. Its translation: CASIQGTGGGTDTQYF.

V gene TRBV3-1 combines with J gene TRBJ2-7, with D perhaps assigned TRBD1 or TRBD2 (5 bases each). The assigned J gene may be wrong: the sequence end matches TRBJ2-1 better. This CDR3 comprises 14 residues. Germline V gene lookup returns CDR1 LGHDT and CDR2 YNNKEL (reference sequence). The CDR3, as DNA: TGTGCCAGCAGCCAATTGGGGACGTCCAATGAGCAGTTCTTC. Translating gives CASSQLGTSNEQFF.

The J gene is TRBJ2-1, the V gene TRBV30; 8 bases align to TRBD2. This CDR3 comprises 15 residues. Germline V CDR1 and CDR2: GTSNPN, SVGIG (reference sequence). Losses at the gene ends were 0 bases for V and 7 bases for J; bases not matched to a gene: 8. DNA of the CDR3: TGTGCCTGGAGTGTACGGTTTAGCGGGAAGAATGAGCAGTTCTTC. It is translated as CAWSVRFSGKNEQFF.

The V and J genes are TRBV3-1 and TRBJ2-5; 10 nucleotides agree with TRBD1. The J call is uncertain, as TRBJ2-1 better fits the DNA end. The V gene's germline CDR1 is LGHDT and CDR2 YNNKEL (reference sequence). This CDR3 is built from 16 residues. This CDR3 is CASSLGQGDSYNEQFF. CDR3 bases: TGTGCCAGCAGCCTCGGACAGGGGGACTCCTACAATGAGCAGTTCTTC.

V and J are TRBV7-2 and TRBJ2-7, with a weak D call TRBD1 (5 bases). The end of the DNA is better explained by TRBJ2-5, so the J call may be wrong. This CDR3 contains 13 residues. From germline, CDR1 is SGHTA and CDR2 FQGNSA. CDR3 residues: CASSFTDSETQYF. In nucleotides, the CDR3 is TGTGCCAGCAGCTTTACAGACAGCGAGACCCAGTACTTC.

This clonotype was detected a few times. The genes are TRBV7-2 and TRBJ2-5; D unresolved. The tail of the sequence fits TRBJ2-7 better, so the J call may be wrong. This CDR3 contains 13 residues. Per the germline V gene, CDR1 is SGHTA and CDR2 is FQGNSA. The CDR3 nucleotides read TGTGCCAGCAGCTTATATCCAGGACGCGAGCAGTACTTC. Protein sequence: CASSLYPGREQYF.

This sequence joins TRBV2 and TRBJ1-2; TRBD1 might be the D (6 bases). Trimming removed 10 bases from V and 2 bases from J, with 14 bases in between. Germline V CDR1 and CDR2: SNHLY, FYNNEI. The CDR3 loop spans 13 amino acids. The CDR3 loop reads CAKADRINYGYTF. CDR3 DNA: TGTGCCAAAGCCGACAGGATCAACTATGGCTACACCTTC. The whole variable domain, filled in from reference TRBV2 and TRBJ1-2, reads EPEVTQTPSHQVTQMGQEVILRCVPISNHLYFYWYRQILGQKVEFLVSFYNNEISEKSEIFDDQFSVERPDGSNFTLKIRSTKLEDSAMYFCAKADRINYGYTFGSGTRLTVV.

This clonotype was observed a handful of times. This chain uses TRBV12-3 or TRBV12-4 with TRBJ2-2, with 8 positions matching TRBD2. V gave up 2 bases and J gave up 4 bases; unmatched junction bases: 3. The CDR3 runs 15 residues. The CDR3 spells CASSLSREGTGELFF. The CDR3 region has the DNA TGTGCCAGCAGTTTAAGTCGGGAGGGCACCGGGGAGCTGTTTTTT.

This clonotype has a count of ten or more. The chain joins TRBV12-3 or TRBV12-4 to TRBJ1-1, with a tentative D call TRBD1 (5 bases). Trimming took 2 bases from V and 4 from J, leaving 5 bases between them. CDR3 length equals 12 residues. The CDR3 protein is CASSLQGTEAFF. In DNA form, the CDR3 reads TGTGCCAGCAGTTTACAGGGCACTGAAGCTTTCTTT.

Concerning this clonotype itself: The CDR3 does not close with the conserved phenylalanine or tryptophan, likely indicating a read error. V is TRBV7-8 and J is TRBJ2-7, with D unresolved. Germline CDR1 SGHVS, CDR2 FQNEAQ. The CDR3 contains 14 residues. Trimming removed 0 bases at V and 2 bases at J, with 8 bases between. In DNA, the CDR3 is TGTGCCAGCAGCTTAGCGGACCGCACCTACGAGCAGTACCTC. Its translation: CASSLADRTYEQYL.

The CDR3 DNA sequence: TGTGCCAGCAGTATCCGGACAGGGGGCACTGAAGCTTTCTTT. This encodes CASSIRTGGTEAFF. The chain has TRBV27 and TRBJ1-1, with 10 bases matching TRBD1. The CDR3 spans 14 residues. CDR1 is MNHEY and CDR2 is SMNVEV in the germline V gene (reference sequence). V gave up 5 bases and J gave up 4 bases; unmatched junction bases: 4.

This clonotype was seen just once. The gene calls are TRBV27 and TRBJ2-5; no reliable D call. Per germline, CDR1 MNHEY and CDR2 SMNVEV (reference sequence). The length of the CDR3 is 13 residues. V lost 1 base and J lost 5, with 8 bases in between. The CDR3 DNA reads TGTGCCAGCAGTTTATATGGTGCCGAGACCCAGTACTTC. Its protein product is CASSLYGAETQYF.

This clonotype occurred a few times. The chain uses TRBV30 and TRBJ2-5; TRBD2 aligns across 8 bases. CDR1 and CDR2 (germline): GTSNPN, SVGIG (reference sequence). The CDR3 has 13 amino acids. Unmatched junction bases numbered 3, after V lost 1 base and J lost 5 bases. The CDR3 reads CAWSAGRGETQYF. CDR3 in DNA: TGTGCCTGGAGTGCCGGGAGGGGGGAGACCCAGTACTTC.

This rearrangement joins TRBV6-6 to TRBJ1-1; 7 nucleotides align to TRBD1. The germline V gene has CDR1 MNHNY and CDR2 SVGAGI (reference sequence). The CDR3 contains 13 residues. V gave up 5 bases and J gave up 7 bases; unmatched junction bases: 7. DNA for the CDR3: TGTGCCAGCAGTCCTGTCCGGGACAGTGAAGCTTTCTTT. It is translated as CASSPVRDSEAFF.

This clonotype was seen a handful of times. This chain uses TRBV14 with TRBJ2-7; D remains unclear. Trimming left V 0 bases short and J 6 bases short, with 15 bases between. Germline-derived CDR1 and CDR2 are SGHDN and FVKESK. The CDR3 is 15 residues long. The CDR3 loop is CASSQDGISGCEQYF. The CDR3 region has the DNA TGTGCCAGCAGCCAAGATGGGATCTCGGGCTGCGAGCAGTACTTC.

The gene calls are TRBV27 and TRBJ2-7; tentatively, D is TRBD2 (7 bases). The CDR3 is 14 amino acids. With 4 bases removed from V and 3 bases from J, the gap between germline ends came to 13 bases. CDR1 is MNHEY, CDR2 SMNVEV, per germline (reference sequence). The CDR3 sequence: CASSSRGGGYEQYF. CDR3 DNA sequence: TGTGCCAGCAGTTCCCGGGGAGGGGGCTACGAGCAGTACTTC.

V and J are TRBV30 and TRBJ1-2, with TRBD1 matching 8 bases. This CDR3 contains 13 residues. CDR1 is GTSNPN, CDR2 SVGIG, per germline (reference sequence). With 0 bases clipped from V and 8 bases from J, the junction kept 5 bases outside the gene matches. In DNA, the CDR3 is TGTGCCTGGAGTGTACCGGACAGGGACGGCTACACCTTC. Amino acids: CAWSVPDRDGYTF.

The rearrangement joins TRBV12-3 or TRBV12-4 to TRBJ1-2; TRBD1 aligns across 7 bases. V dropped 5 bases and J dropped 1; count of bases not matched to a gene: 4. This CDR3 contains 14 residues. CDR3 protein: CASSNRGVNYGYTF. The DNA of the CDR3 is TGTGCCAGCAGTAACAGGGGAGTTAACTATGGCTACACCTTC.

The J gene is TRBJ2-5, the V gene TRBV20-1; unclear D gene. The J call may be faulty, since TRBJ2-1 better matches the DNA end. The germline V gene encodes CDR1 DFQATT and CDR2 SNEGSKA (reference sequence). This CDR3 region has 12 residues. The CDR3 bases are TGCAGTGCTTCCAAACTACGTCGCGAGCAGTTCTTC. This sequence encodes CSASKLRREQFF.

This clonotype turned up a few times. The gene calls are TRBV6-5 and TRBJ1-3, with 7 positions matching TRBD1. Trimming at V came to 4 bases and at J to 0 bases, leaving 9 bases not matched to a gene. The CDR3 is made up of 17 amino acids. Looked up from germline, CDR1 is MNHEY and CDR2 is SVGAGI. The CDR3 here is CASSSTAGQVSGNTIYF. CDR3 nucleotide sequence: TGTGCCAGCAGTTCCACTGCCGGACAGGTCTCTGGAAACACCATATATTTT.